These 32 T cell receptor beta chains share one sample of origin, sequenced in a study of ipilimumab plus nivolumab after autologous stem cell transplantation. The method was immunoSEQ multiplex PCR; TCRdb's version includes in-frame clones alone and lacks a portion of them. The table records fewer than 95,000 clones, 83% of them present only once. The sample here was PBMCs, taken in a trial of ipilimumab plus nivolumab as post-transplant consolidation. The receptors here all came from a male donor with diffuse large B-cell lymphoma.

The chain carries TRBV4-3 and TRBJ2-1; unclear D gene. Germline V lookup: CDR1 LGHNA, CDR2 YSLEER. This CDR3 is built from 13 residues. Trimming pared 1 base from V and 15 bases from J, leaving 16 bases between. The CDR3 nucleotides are TGCGCCAGCAGCCAAGTTGTCCGGCCCGTGGCGTTCTTC. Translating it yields CASSQVVRPVAFF.

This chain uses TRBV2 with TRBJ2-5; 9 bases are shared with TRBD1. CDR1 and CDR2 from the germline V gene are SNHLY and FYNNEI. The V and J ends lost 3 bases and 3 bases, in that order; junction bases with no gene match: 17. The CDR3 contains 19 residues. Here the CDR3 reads CASSDFGTGLTRKEETQYF. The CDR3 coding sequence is TGTGCCAGCAGTGACTTCGGGACAGGGCTAACCCGCAAAGAAGAGACCCAGTACTTC.

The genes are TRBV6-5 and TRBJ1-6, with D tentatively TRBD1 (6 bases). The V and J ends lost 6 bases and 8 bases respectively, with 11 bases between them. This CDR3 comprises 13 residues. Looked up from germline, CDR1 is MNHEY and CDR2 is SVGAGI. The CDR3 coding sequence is TGTGCCAGCAGCAGGACAGCATATTCACCCCTCCACTTT. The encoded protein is CASSRTAYSPLHF.

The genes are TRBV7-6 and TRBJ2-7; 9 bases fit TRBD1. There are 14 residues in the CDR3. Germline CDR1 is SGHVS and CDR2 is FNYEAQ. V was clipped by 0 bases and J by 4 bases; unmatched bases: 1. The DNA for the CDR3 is TGTGCCAGCAGCTTAGCGGGACAGGGATACGAGCAGTACTTC. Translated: CASSLAGQGYEQYF.

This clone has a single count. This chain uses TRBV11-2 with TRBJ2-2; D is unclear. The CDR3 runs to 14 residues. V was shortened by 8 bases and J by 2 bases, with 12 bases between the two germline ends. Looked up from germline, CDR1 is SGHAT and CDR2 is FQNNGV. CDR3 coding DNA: TGTGCCAGCGGCGAGAGGACCAACACCGGGGAGCTGTTTTTT. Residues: CASGERTNTGELFF.

The CDR3 sequence is CASSSGLDQPQHF. CDR3 nucleotides: TGCGCCAGCAGTTCAGGGTTAGATCAGCCCCAGCATTTT. This chain joins TRBV5-1 and TRBJ1-5; possible D gene TRBD1, 5 bases. This CDR3 is 13 amino acids long. Germline-derived CDR1 and CDR2 are SGHRS and YFSETQ. Trimming stripped 5 bases from V and 5 bases from J, with 11 bases between.

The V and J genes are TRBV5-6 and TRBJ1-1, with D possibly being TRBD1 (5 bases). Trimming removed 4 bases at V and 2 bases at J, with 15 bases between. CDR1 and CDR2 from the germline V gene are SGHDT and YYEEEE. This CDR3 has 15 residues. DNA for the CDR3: TGTGCCAGCAGCCTAAGGGACGGGCGCAACACTGAAGCTTTCTTT. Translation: CASSLRDGRNTEAFF.

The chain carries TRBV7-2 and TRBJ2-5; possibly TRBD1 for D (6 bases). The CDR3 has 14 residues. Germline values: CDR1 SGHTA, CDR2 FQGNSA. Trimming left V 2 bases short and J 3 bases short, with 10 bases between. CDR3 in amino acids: CASSLKAGEETQYF. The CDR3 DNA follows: TGTGCCAGCAGCTTAAAGGCAGGGGAAGAGACCCAGTACTTC.

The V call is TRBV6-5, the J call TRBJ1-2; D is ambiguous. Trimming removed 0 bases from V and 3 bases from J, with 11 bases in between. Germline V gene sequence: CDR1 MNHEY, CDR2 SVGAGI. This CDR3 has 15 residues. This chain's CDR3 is CASSYSSSPYYGYTF. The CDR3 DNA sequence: TGTGCCAGCAGTTACTCGTCCAGCCCCTACTATGGCTACACCTTC.

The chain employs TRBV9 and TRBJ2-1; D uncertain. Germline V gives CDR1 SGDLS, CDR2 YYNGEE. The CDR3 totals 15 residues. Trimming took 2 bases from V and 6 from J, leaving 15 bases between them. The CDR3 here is CASSVRSETFNEQFF. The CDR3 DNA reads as TGTGCCAGCAGCGTCCGGAGCGAGACCTTCAATGAGCAGTTCTTC.

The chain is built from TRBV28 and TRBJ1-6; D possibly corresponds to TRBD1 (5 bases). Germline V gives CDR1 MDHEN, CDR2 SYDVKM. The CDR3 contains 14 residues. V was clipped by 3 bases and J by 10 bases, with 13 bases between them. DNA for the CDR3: TGTGCCAGCAGTTTCGGCAGGGTCTGGTCACCCCTCCACTTT. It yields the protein CASSFGRVWSPLHF.

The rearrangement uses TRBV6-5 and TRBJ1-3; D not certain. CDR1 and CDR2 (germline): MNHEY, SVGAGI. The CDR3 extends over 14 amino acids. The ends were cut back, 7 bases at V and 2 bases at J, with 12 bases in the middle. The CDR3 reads CASTQRGTGNTIYF. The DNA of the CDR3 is TGTGCCAGCACCCAGAGAGGGACTGGAAACACCATATATTTT.

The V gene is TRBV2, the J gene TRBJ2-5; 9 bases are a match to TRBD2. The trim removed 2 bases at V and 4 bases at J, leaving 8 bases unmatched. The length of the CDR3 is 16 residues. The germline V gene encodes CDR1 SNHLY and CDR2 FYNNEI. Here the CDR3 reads CASSEMAGGVGETQYF. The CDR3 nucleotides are TGTGCCAGCAGTGAAATGGCGGGGGGGGTCGGAGAGACCCAGTACTTC.

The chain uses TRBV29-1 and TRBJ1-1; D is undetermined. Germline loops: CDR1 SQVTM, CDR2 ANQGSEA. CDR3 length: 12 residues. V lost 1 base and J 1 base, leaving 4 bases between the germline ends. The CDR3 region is CSVEVQNTEAFF. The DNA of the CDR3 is TGCAGCGTTGAAGTGCAGAACACTGAAGCTTTCTTT.

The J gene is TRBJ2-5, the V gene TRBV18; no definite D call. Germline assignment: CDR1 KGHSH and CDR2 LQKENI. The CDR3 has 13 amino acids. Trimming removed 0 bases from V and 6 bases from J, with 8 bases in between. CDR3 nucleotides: TGTGCCAGCTCACCACCCGCTCAGAAGACCCAGTACTTC. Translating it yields CASSPPAQKTQYF.

The CDR3 nucleotides are TGTGCCAGCACCGAAAACCGAGCAGATACGCAGTATTTT. Its translation is CASTENRADTQYF. The chain carries TRBV7-2 and TRBJ2-3; D not resolved. The germline CDR1 and CDR2 sequences are SGHTA and FQGNSA. The CDR3 runs 13 residues. V was cut by 7 bases and J by 4 bases, with 12 bases left in between. Full variable domain (rest looked up from reference TRBV7-2 and TRBJ2-3): GAGVSQSPSNKVTEKGKDVELRCDPISGHTALYWYRQSLGQGLEFLIYFQGNSAPDKSGLPSDRFSAERTGGSVSTLTIQRTQQEDSAVYLCASTENRADTQYFGPGTRLTVL.

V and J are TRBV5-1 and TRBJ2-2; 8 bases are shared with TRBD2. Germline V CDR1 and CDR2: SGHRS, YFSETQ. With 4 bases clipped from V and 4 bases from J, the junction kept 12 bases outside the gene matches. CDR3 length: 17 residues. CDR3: CASSLGGSGVTTGELFF. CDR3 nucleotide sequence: TGCGCCAGCAGCCTGGGTGGTAGCGGGGTTACCACCGGGGAGCTGTTTTTT.

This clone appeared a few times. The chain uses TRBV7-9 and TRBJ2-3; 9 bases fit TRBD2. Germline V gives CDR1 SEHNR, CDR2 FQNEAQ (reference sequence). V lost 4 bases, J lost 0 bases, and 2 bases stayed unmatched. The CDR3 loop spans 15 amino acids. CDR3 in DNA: TGTGCCAGCAGCTATAGCGGGGGTAGCACAGATACGCAGTATTTT. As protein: CASSYSGGSTDTQYF.

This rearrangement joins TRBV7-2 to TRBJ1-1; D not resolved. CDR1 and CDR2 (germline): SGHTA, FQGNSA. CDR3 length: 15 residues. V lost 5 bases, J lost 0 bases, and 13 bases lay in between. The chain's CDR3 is CASSPRRGLNTEAFF. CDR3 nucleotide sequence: TGTGCCAGCAGCCCGCGGAGAGGGCTGAACACTGAAGCTTTCTTT.

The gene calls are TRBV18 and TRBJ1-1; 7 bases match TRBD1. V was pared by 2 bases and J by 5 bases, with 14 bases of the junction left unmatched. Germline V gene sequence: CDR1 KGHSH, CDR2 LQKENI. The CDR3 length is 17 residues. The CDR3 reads CASSPGIQRGQGTEAFF. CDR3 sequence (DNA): TGTGCCAGCTCACCAGGAATCCAGAGGGGGCAAGGAACTGAAGCTTTCTTT.

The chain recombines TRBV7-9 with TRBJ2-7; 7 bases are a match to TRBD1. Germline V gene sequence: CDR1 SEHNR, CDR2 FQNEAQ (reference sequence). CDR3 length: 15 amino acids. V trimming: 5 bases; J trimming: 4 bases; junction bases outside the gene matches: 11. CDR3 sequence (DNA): TGTGCCAGCAGCCCGGAAGGGGGCAGGTGGTACGAGCAGTACTTC. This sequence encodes CASSPEGGRWYEQYF.

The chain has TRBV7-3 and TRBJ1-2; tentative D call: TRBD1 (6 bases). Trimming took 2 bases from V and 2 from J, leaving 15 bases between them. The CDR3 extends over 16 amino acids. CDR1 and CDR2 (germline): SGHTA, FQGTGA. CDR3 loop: CASSLATGRSNYGYTF. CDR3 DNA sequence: TGTGCCAGCAGCTTAGCCACAGGGAGGTCGAACTATGGCTACACCTTC. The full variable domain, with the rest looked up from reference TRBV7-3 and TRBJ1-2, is GAGVSQTPSNKVTEKGKYVELRCDPISGHTALYWYRQSLGQGPEFLIYFQGTGAADDSGLPNDRFFAVRPEGSVSTLKIQRTERGDSAVYLCASSLATGRSNYGYTFGSGTRLTVV.

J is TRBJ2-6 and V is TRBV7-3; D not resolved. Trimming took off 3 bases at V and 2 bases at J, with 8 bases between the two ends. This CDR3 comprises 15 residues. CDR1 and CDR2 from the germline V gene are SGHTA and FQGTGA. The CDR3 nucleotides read TGTGCCAGCAGCTTTGGTAATACTGGGGCCAACGTCCTGACTTTC. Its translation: CASSFGNTGANVLTF.

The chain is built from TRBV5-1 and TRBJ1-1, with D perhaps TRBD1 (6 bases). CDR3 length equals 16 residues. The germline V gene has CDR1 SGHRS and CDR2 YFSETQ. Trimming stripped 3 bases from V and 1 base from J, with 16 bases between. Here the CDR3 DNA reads TGCGCCAGCAGCTCCAGGGGAGGTACTACGAACACTGAAGCTTTCTTT. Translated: CASSSRGGTTNTEAFF.

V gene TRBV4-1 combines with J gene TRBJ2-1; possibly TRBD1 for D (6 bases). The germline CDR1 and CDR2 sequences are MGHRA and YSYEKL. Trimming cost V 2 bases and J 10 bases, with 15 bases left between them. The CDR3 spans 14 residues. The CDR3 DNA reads TGCGCCAGCAGCCAATGGGACACCAAGCCCGAGCAGTTCTTC. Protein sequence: CASSQWDTKPEQFF.

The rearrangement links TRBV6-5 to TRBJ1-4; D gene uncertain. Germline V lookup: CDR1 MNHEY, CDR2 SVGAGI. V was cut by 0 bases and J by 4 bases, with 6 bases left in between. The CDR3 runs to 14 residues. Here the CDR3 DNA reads TGTGCCAGCAGTTACTCAACTTTTAATGAAAAACTGTTTTTT. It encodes CASSYSTFNEKLFF.

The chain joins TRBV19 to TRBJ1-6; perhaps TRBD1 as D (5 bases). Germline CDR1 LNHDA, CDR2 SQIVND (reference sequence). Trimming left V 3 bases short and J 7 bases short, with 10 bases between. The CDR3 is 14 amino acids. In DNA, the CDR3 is TGTGCCAGTAGTATGCGACAGACCAATTCACCCCTCCACTTT. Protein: CASSMRQTNSPLHF.

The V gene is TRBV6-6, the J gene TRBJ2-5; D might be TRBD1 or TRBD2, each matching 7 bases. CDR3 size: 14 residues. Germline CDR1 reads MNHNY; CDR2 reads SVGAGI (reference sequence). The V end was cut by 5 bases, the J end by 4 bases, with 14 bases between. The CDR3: CASSQGGGAETQYF. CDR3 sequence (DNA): TGTGCCAGCAGTCAGGGGGGGGGCGCAGAGACCCAGTACTTC.

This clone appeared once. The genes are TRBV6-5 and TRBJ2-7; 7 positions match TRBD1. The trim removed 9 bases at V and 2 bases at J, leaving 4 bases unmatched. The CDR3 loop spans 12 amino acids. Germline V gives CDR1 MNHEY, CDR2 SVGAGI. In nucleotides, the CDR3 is TGTGCCAGTGCGACAGGGACCTACGAGCAGTACTTC. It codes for CASATGTYEQYF.

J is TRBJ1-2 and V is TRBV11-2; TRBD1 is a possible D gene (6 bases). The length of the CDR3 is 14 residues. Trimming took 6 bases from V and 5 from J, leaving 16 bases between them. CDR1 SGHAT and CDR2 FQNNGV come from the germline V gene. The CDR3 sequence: CASRSGVSGYGYTF. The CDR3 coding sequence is TGTGCCAGCAGGTCAGGGGTTTCAGGGTATGGCTACACCTTC.

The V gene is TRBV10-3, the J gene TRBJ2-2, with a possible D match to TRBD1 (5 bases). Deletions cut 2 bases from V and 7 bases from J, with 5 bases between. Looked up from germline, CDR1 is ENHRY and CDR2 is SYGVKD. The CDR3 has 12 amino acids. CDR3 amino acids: CAISERGGELFF. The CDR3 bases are TGTGCCATCAGTGAGAGGGGCGGGGAGCTGTTTTTT.

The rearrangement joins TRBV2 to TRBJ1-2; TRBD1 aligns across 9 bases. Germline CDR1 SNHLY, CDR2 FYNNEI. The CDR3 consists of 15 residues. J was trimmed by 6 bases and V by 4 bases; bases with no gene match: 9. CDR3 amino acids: CASSADGTGSNGYTF. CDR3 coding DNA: TGTGCCAGCAGTGCTGATGGGACAGGGAGCAATGGCTACACCTTC.